The T cell receptor beta chain under discussion was sequenced for a study of blood T cell repertoires in COVID-19. The CDR3 is 13 residues long. CDR1 and CDR2 (germline): SQVTM, ANQGSEA. The J segment lost 4 bases and the V segment lost 6 bases, leaving 7 bases of the junction unmatched. Produced via immunoSEQ multiplex PCR; TCRdb's table is partial and in-frame only. Found here are some 350,000 clones, around 92% of them singletons; the top ten hold 2.5% to 3.5%. The rearrangement links TRBV29-1 to TRBJ2-7, with 9 bases that match TRBD2. This TCR was recovered from a woman in her twenties or thirties with COVID-19, enrolled during active disease. The sequencing sample was made of peripheral blood. In nucleotides, the CDR3 is TGCAGCGTCTCGGGCGGGGGGGCTTACGAGCAGTACTTC. Translating it yields CSVSGGGAYEQYF.